The 8 T cell receptor beta chains below come from one sample, sequenced in a study of OX40 agonist ivuxolimab in advanced cancers. Assay: immunoSEQ multiplex PCR; the TCRdb copy retains only in-frame clones and omits some. The table shows 75,000 to 100,000 clones, with about four fifths occurring only once. Sequencing used CD4+ or CD8+ T cells sorted from blood, obtained in a trial of the OX40 agonist ivuxolimab. The origin of the receptors is an adult with an advanced solid tumor such as melanoma, head and neck, liver or kidney cancer.

The gene calls are TRBV10-1 and TRBJ1-6, with a tentative D call TRBD1 (6 bases). Germline CDR1 is WNHNN and CDR2 is SYGVQD (reference sequence). This CDR3 region has 14 residues. V gave up 5 bases and J gave up 2 bases, with 7 bases separating them. The CDR3 DNA reads TGCGCCAGCAGTCGGACAGCCTATAATTCACCCCTCCACTTT. Translating it yields CASSRTAYNSPLHF.

The rearrangement joins TRBV5-1 to TRBJ2-3; TRBD2 aligns across 10 bases. J was trimmed by 2 bases and V by 2 bases; bases with no gene match: 5. This CDR3 comprises 16 residues. From germline, CDR1 is SGHRS and CDR2 YFSETQ. CDR3 sequence: CASSLSSGGFTDTQYF. In DNA form, the CDR3 reads TGCGCCAGCAGCTTATCTAGCGGGGGTTTCACAGATACGCAGTATTTT.

The chain employs TRBV9 and TRBJ2-5, with no clear D. Trimming stripped 0 bases from V and 5 bases from J, with 14 bases between. The length of the CDR3 is 15 residues. CDR1 SGDLS and CDR2 YYNGEE come from the germline V gene. The CDR3 reads CASSVAPSDGETQYF. The CDR3, as DNA: TGTGCCAGCAGCGTAGCTCCCTCGGACGGTGAGACCCAGTACTTC.

V and J are TRBV25-1 and TRBJ2-2, with TRBD1 matching 12 bases. The V gene's germline CDR1 is MGHDK and CDR2 SYGVNS. CDR3 length: 16 residues. V lost 4 bases and J lost 5; bases outside the gene matches: 5. CDR3 sequence reads: CASSGPGQGATGELFF. CDR3 DNA sequence: TGTGCCAGCAGTGGCCCGGGACAGGGGGCGACCGGGGAGCTGTTTTTT.

The chain employs TRBV6-5 and TRBJ2-7, with D perhaps matching TRBD2 (6 bases). Deletions cut 2 bases from V and 1 base from J, with 9 bases between. This CDR3 spans 14 amino acids. In germline, CDR1 is MNHEY, CDR2 SVGAGI. CDR3 protein: CASSYPGRSYEQYF. The CDR3 region has the DNA TGTGCCAGCAGTTACCCAGGGAGGTCCTACGAGCAGTACTTC.

This clone was seen a single time. V gene TRBV28 combines with J gene TRBJ1-2; D possibly corresponds to TRBD1 (6 bases). Deletions cut 3 bases from V and 4 bases from J, with 9 bases between. The CDR3 totals 13 residues. Looked up from germline, CDR1 is MDHEN and CDR2 is SYDVKM. CDR3: CASSLGGVYGYTF. The CDR3 nucleotides are TGTGCCAGCAGTTTGGGGGGCGTCTATGGCTACACCTTC.

The rearrangement links TRBV5-8 to TRBJ1-2; 8 positions match TRBD1. The CDR3 is 14 residues long. In germline, CDR1 is SGHTS, CDR2 YDEGEE. V was pared by 0 bases and J by 8 bases, with 6 bases of the junction left unmatched. The DNA for the CDR3 is TGTGCCAGCAGCTTGGTGCAGGGGGCGCGAGGCTACACCTTC. Amino acids: CASSLVQGARGYTF.

This clone was recorded a few times. J is TRBJ1-6 and V is TRBV25-1; D remains ambiguous. The CDR3 runs to 16 residues. Germline CDR1 MGHDK, CDR2 SYGVNS. The V end lost 1 base, the J end lost 11 bases, and 18 bases lay between the germline ends. Written as DNA, the CDR3 is TGTGCCAGCAGTGAATCGGGAGGGATAGGGCGTACACCCCTCCACTTT. Amino acid sequence: CASSESGGIGRTPLHF.